The 8 T cell receptor beta chains reported below all come from one sample, sequenced in a study of tumor and adjacent non-tumor tissue in lung cancer. The library came from three nested PCR rounds adapted from ARM-PCR protocols. Each CDR3 protein gets one entry after TCRdb re-called the multiplex PCR reads with MiXCR. The sample carries under 85,000 distinct CDR3 sequences, less than 85% recorded once. RNA was extracted from bulk tissue without any cell sorting. Distant lung tissue was collected more than 3 cm away from the tumor edge. The sample was distant non-tumor lung tissue. The origin of the receptors is a man in his 70s with non-small cell lung cancer.

This chain uses TRBV5-5 with TRBJ2-3; 12 bases align to TRBD1. The CDR3 length is 19 residues. The junction had 14 bases not matched to a gene; V was cut back by 4 bases and J by 2 bases. The germline CDR1 and CDR2 sequences are SGHKS and YYEKEE (reference sequence). The CDR3 DNA is TGTGCCAGCAGCATTGACGGGACAGGGGGCGTCCTTCACACAGATACGCAGTATTTT. Its protein is CASSIDGTGGVLHTDTQYF.

About this clonotype: Compared with germline, one end of the junction differs, possibly owing to a read error. V is TRBV11-3 and J is TRBJ2-2, with D uncertain. In germline, CDR1 is SGHNT, CDR2 YENEEA. This CDR3 has 15 residues. For the CDR3, the DNA is TGTGCAAGCAGCTTAAATCCGGCAATCACCTGGGAGCTGTTTTTT. Protein sequence: CASSLNPAITWELFF.

About this clonotype: Without the conserved terminal phenylalanine or tryptophan, this CDR3 likely stems from a read error. This rearrangement joins TRBV11-2 to TRBJ2-7, with 7 bases lining up with TRBD1. The V gene end was trimmed by 5 bases and the J gene end by 3 bases; junction bases not matched to a gene: 7. Germline CDR1 is SGHAT and CDR2 is FQNNGV. The CDR3 spans 14 residues. CDR3 region: CASSGDSISYEQYI. The CDR3 coding sequence is TGTGCCAGCAGCGGGGACAGTATAAGCTACGAGCAGTACATC.

Points on this clonotype: Because the CDR3 is missing its conserved closing phenylalanine or tryptophan, this is likely a read error. The gene calls are TRBV29-1 and TRBJ2-5; possibly TRBD1 for D (6 bases). The CDR3 has 16 amino acids. Germline CDR1 and CDR2: SQVTM and ANQGSEA. In DNA, the CDR3 is TGCAGCACCAAGCCCTACCTCCAGACAGGTCAAGAGATCCAGTACTTA. Its translation is CSTKPYLQTGQEIQYL.

In the case of this clonotype: One junction end does not reproduce the germline sequence, and a read error may be involved. The V and J genes are TRBV28 and TRBJ1-5; D is perhaps TRBD1 (6 bases). This CDR3 is built from 13 residues. The germline CDR1 and CDR2 sequences are MDHEN and SYDVKM. This CDR3 is CASSRDTNPPQLF. The CDR3 DNA reads TGTGCCAGCAGTAGGGACACCAATCCGCCCCAGCTTTTT. The full variable domain, rest sourced from reference TRBV28 and TRBJ1-5, is DVKVTQSSRYLVKRTGEKVFLECVQDMDHENMFWYRQDPGLGLRLIYFSYDVKMKEKGDIPEGYSVSREKKERFSLILESASTNQTSMYLCASSRDTNPPQLFGDGTRLSIL.

This clonotype was seen more than once but under ten times. A much larger clone differs by one base, so this may be a read error. This chain links TRBV28 with TRBJ1-1, with D perhaps TRBD1 (6 bases). The CDR3 loop spans 12 amino acids. V was pared by 7 bases and J by 8 bases, with 14 bases between. Per the germline V gene, CDR1 is MDHEN and CDR2 is SYDVKM. CDR3 DNA: TGTGCCAGCAATTTTGGGGGCAAGGAAGCTTTCTTT. Amino acids: CASNFGGKEAFF.

The CDR3 reads CASIQGQGAHLTQYF. CDR3 bases: TGTGCCAGCATCCAAGGACAGGGGGCACACCTAACCCAGTACTTC. The rearrangement links TRBV11-3 to TRBJ2-5; 11 nucleotides align to TRBD1. The trim removed 7 bases at V and 8 bases at J, leaving 12 bases unmatched. Germline V gene data show CDR1 as SGHNT and CDR2 as YENEEA. The CDR3 is made up of 15 amino acids.

The genes are TRBV11-2 and TRBJ2-7, with D hard to call. The length of the CDR3 is 12 residues. CDR1 and CDR2 from the germline V gene are SGHAT and FQNNGV. CDR3 in amino acids: CHSSLYGPEQYF. Here the CDR3 DNA reads TGTCACAGCAGCTTATATGGGCCGGAGCAGTACTTC.